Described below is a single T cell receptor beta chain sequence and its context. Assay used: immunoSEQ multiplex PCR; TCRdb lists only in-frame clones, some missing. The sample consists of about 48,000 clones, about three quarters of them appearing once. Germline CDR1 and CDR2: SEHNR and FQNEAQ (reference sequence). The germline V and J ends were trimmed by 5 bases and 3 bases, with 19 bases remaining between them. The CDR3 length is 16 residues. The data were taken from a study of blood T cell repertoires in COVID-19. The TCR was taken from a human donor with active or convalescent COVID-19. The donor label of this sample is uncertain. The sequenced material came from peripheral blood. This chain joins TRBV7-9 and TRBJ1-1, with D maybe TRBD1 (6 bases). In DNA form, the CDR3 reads TGTGCCAGCAGCCGCTACAGGGCCGAAGGACACACTGAAGCTTTCTTT. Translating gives CASSRYRAEGHTEAFF.